Sequencing of this TCR beta chain was carried out in a study of brain T cells in children with intractable seizures. The ends lost 6 bases at V and 2 bases at J; junction bases unmatched: 9. The CDR3 is 15 residues long. Germline loops: CDR1 SEHNR, CDR2 FQNEAQ (reference sequence). Here immunoSEQ multiplex PCR was the method, and the copy in TCRdb shows in-frame clones only, minus some. This table holds 50,000 to 75,000 clones, approximately 95% found once. This sequence was found in a boy younger than two with focal cortical dysplasia and intractable seizures. The chain links TRBV7-9 to TRBJ2-5, with 7 bases that match TRBD1. This specimen consisted of peripheral blood, obtained at surgery. CDR3 loop: CASSYLRDSQETQYF. As DNA, the CDR3 is TGTGCCAGCAGTTATTTACGGGACAGTCAAGAGACCCAGTACTTC.